This entry lists 30 T cell receptor beta chains sequenced from one sample in a study of shared clonotypes between healthy human individuals. TCRdb's copy holds only in-frame clones and misses some; the assay was immunoSEQ multiplex PCR. The table records 1.6 million or so clones, 97% to 99% of them present only once. The sequencing sample was made of naive CD4+ T cells sorted from blood. Subset noted: CD45RA+ positively selected. The receptors here all came from a man aged 25 to 40 in good health.

This sequence joins TRBV29-1 and TRBJ1-3, with D unresolved. The CDR3 length is 12 residues. Trimming cost V 4 bases and J 4 bases, with 8 bases left between them. Germline CDR1 is SQVTM and CDR2 is ANQGSEA. The CDR3 loop is CSVGSGGNTIYF. In DNA, the CDR3 is TGCAGCGTTGGTTCTGGGGGAAACACCATATATTTT. The full variable domain, its missing parts supplied by reference TRBV29-1 and TRBJ1-3, is SAVISQKPSRDICQRGTSLTIQCQVDSQVTMMFWYRQQPGQSLTLIATANQGSEATYESGFVIDKFPISRPNLTFSTLTVSNMSPEDSSIYLCSVGSGGNTIYFGEGSWLTVV.

The chain recombines TRBV27 with TRBJ1-5; 7 bases line up with TRBD1. V gave up 5 bases and J gave up 2 bases; unmatched junction bases: 6. The CDR3 runs to 15 residues. CDR1 and CDR2 from the germline V gene are MNHEY and SMNVEV (reference sequence). CDR3 amino acids: CASSPLDRGNQPQHF. The CDR3 nucleotides read TGTGCCAGCAGTCCCCTAGACAGGGGCAATCAGCCCCAGCATTTT.

CDR3 sequence reads: CASSLDRDVYEQYF. The CDR3 DNA follows: TGTGCCAGCAGCCTTGACAGGGATGTCTACGAGCAGTACTTC. The chain employs TRBV7-2 and TRBJ2-7, with TRBD1 matching 7 bases. Germline V gene lookup returns CDR1 SGHTA and CDR2 FQGNSA. The CDR3 extends over 14 amino acids. The V gene end was trimmed by 5 bases and the J gene end by 3 bases; junction bases not matched to a gene: 7.

The V and J genes are TRBV2 and TRBJ1-1; 10 nucleotides line up with TRBD1. After removal of 10 bases from V and 11 bases from J, the junction contained 13 bases not matched to a gene. Germline V lookup: CDR1 SNHLY, CDR2 FYNNEI. This CDR3 has 13 residues. CDR3 coding DNA: TGTGCCACCGGTACCGAGACAGGGGGCTATGCTTTCTTT. Its translation: CATGTETGGYAFF.

The chain carries TRBV2 and TRBJ2-7, with 7 bases that match TRBD1. This CDR3 has 15 residues. V lost 7 bases and J lost 0; bases outside the gene matches: 9. Germline CDR1 and CDR2: SNHLY and FYNNEI. CDR3 protein: CASIWDSSFSYEQYF. The DNA of the CDR3 is TGTGCCAGCATATGGGACAGCTCATTCTCCTACGAGCAGTACTTC.

The V call is TRBV28, the J call TRBJ2-7, with 8 nucleotides matching TRBD2. After removal of 8 bases from V and 4 bases from J, the junction contained 4 bases not matched to a gene. Germline loops: CDR1 MDHEN, CDR2 SYDVKM. The CDR3 is made up of 12 amino acids. The CDR3 is CASAGGIYEQYF. DNA of the CDR3: TGTGCCAGCGCGGGGGGAATTTACGAGCAGTACTTC.

J is TRBJ2-1 and V is TRBV5-1; a possible D gene is TRBD1 (6 bases). The CDR3 is made up of 14 amino acids. Per the germline V gene, CDR1 is SGHRS and CDR2 is YFSETQ. V lost 6 bases and J lost 7, with 17 bases in between. The CDR3 loop is CASTKTGQWNEQFF. CDR3 nucleotide sequence: TGCGCCAGCACCAAAACCGGACAGTGGAATGAGCAGTTCTTC. Drawing the rest from reference TRBV5-1 and TRBJ2-1, the complete variable domain is KAGVTQTPRYLIKTRGQQVTLSCSPISGHRSVSWYQQTPGQGLQFLFEYFSETQRNKGNFPGRFSGRQFSNSRSEMNVSTLELGDSALYLCASTKTGQWNEQFFGPGTRLTVL.

This rearrangement joins TRBV7-9 to TRBJ2-1; 11 bases align to TRBD2. With V trimmed by 3 bases and J by 3 bases, 4 bases remained unmatched. Germline values: CDR1 SEHNR, CDR2 FQNEAQ (reference sequence). This CDR3 has 16 residues. The CDR3 spells CASSFWLAGGYNEQFF. CDR3 in DNA: TGTGCCAGCAGCTTTTGGCTAGCGGGGGGCTACAATGAGCAGTTCTTC. Drawing the rest from reference TRBV7-9 and TRBJ2-1, the complete variable domain is DTGVSQNPRHKITKRGQNVTFRCDPISEHNRLYWYRQTLGQGPEFLTYFQNEAQLEKSRLLSDRFSAERPKGSFSTLEIQRTEQGDSAMYLCASSFWLAGGYNEQFFGPGTRLTVL.

Concerning this clone itself: Other DNA variants within this sample encode the same CDR3. V is TRBV19 and J is TRBJ2-3; weak D call: TRBD1 (6 bases). V was shortened by 3 bases and J by 4 bases, with 11 bases between the two germline ends. Germline lookup yields CDR1 LNHDA and CDR2 SQIVND (reference sequence). CDR3 length: 14 amino acids. The CDR3 DNA sequence: TGTGCCAGTAGTATTGCCAGGGGTCCAGATACGCAGTATTTT. Its translation: CASSIARGPDTQYF.

In its sample, this clone was seen once. V gene TRBV6-5 combines with J gene TRBJ1-2, with D hard to call. This CDR3 spans 11 amino acids. Germline-derived CDR1 and CDR2 are MNHEY and SVGAGI. V gave up 2 bases and J gave up 10 bases, with 8 bases separating them. CDR3 region: CASSYKGAYTF. In DNA form, the CDR3 reads TGTGCCAGCAGTTACAAGGGTGCCTACACCTTC.

V gene TRBV10-3 combines with J gene TRBJ1-4, with a tentative D call TRBD1 (6 bases). The CDR3 length is 16 residues. The ends were cut back, 0 bases at V and 3 bases at J, with 11 bases in the middle. CDR1 and CDR2 from the germline V gene are ENHRY and SYGVKD. The CDR3 here is CAISESVGGPNEKLFF. The CDR3 DNA reads as TGTGCCATCAGTGAGTCTGTCGGGGGGCCTAATGAAAAACTGTTTTTT.

V and J are TRBV25-1 and TRBJ2-7; D unclear. The V and J ends lost 3 bases and 13 bases respectively, with 13 bases between them. Germline assignment: CDR1 MGHDK and CDR2 SYGVNS. This CDR3 region has 11 residues. The CDR3 loop reads CASSDLGLLYF. CDR3 in DNA: TGTGCCAGCAGTGATCTTGGCCTGCTATACTTC.

This chain joins TRBV4-1 and TRBJ2-3; D assignment may be TRBD1 or TRBD2 (5 bases each). Looked up from germline, CDR1 is MGHRA and CDR2 is YSYEKL. V was clipped by 0 bases and J by 0 bases, with 13 bases between them. The CDR3 runs to 17 residues. CDR3 nucleotide sequence: TGCGCCAGCAGCCAAGATGGGACGGGTGCTAGCACAGATACGCAGTATTTT. This translates into CASSQDGTGASTDTQYF.

This rearrangement joins TRBV27 to TRBJ2-7; 7 bases map to TRBD1. The germline V gene encodes CDR1 MNHEY and CDR2 SMNVEV (reference sequence). The CDR3 length is 15 residues. J lost 5 bases, V lost 0 bases, and 7 bases had no gene match. The CDR3 sequence is CASSLSGRDRDEQYF. The CDR3 DNA reads as TGTGCCAGCAGTTTATCTGGCAGGGACAGAGACGAGCAGTACTTC.

The chain joins TRBV11-1 to TRBJ2-5, with D possibly matching TRBD2 (5 bases). The CDR3 contains 15 residues. The V gene's germline CDR1 is SGHAT and CDR2 FQDESV (reference sequence). The V end was cut by 0 bases, the J end by 5 bases, with 13 bases between. The CDR3 loop is CASSLASGIGETQYF. The CDR3 nucleotides read TGTGCCAGCAGCTTAGCGTCGGGGATCGGGGAGACCCAGTACTTC.

The J gene is TRBJ2-1, the V gene TRBV2; unclear D gene. V was pared by 6 bases and J by 0 bases, with 12 bases between. The CDR3 loop spans 15 amino acids. Germline loops: CDR1 SNHLY, CDR2 FYNNEI. The CDR3 loop reads CASRSDTSSYNEQFF. CDR3 nucleotide sequence: TGTGCCAGCAGATCTGATACCAGCTCCTACAATGAGCAGTTCTTC. Full variable domain (missing parts from reference TRBV2 and TRBJ2-1): EPEVTQTPSHQVTQMGQEVILRCVPISNHLYFYWYRQILGQKVEFLVSFYNNEISEKSEIFDDQFSVERPDGSNFTLKIRSTKLEDSAMYFCASRSDTSSYNEQFFGPGTRLTVL.

The genes are TRBV7-9 and TRBJ1-3, with D unresolved. Germline V CDR1 and CDR2: SEHNR, FQNEAQ (reference sequence). The CDR3 spans 13 residues. The V gene lost 1 base and the J gene lost 2 bases, with 3 bases spanning the gap. CDR3 region: CASSLGTGNTIYF. CDR3 coding DNA: TGTGCCAGCAGCTTAGGGACTGGAAACACCATATATTTT.

The chain carries TRBV28 and TRBJ1-5; a weak D match, TRBD1 (5 bases). V was shortened by 6 bases and J by 0 bases, with 18 bases between the two germline ends. Germline values: CDR1 MDHEN, CDR2 SYDVKM. The CDR3 is made up of 17 amino acids. CDR3 sequence: CASRALRGGYSNQPQHF. The CDR3 DNA sequence: TGTGCCAGCAGGGCCCTGCGGGGGGGTTATAGCAATCAGCCCCAGCATTTT.

The chain uses TRBV4-3 and TRBJ2-2; a possible D gene is TRBD1 (6 bases). Trimming removed 4 bases at V and 6 bases at J, with 15 bases between. This CDR3 has 15 amino acids. Looked up from germline, CDR1 is LGHNA and CDR2 is YSLEER. As DNA, the CDR3 is TGCGCCAGCAGCCCCCAGGGGTCACGGGCCGGGGAGCTGTTTTTT. The encoded protein is CASSPQGSRAGELFF.

CDR3 nucleotide sequence: TGTGCCAGCAGTTATACGGGAGGCCAACCAGATACGCAGTATTTT. It yields the protein CASSYTGGQPDTQYF. This chain uses TRBV6-6 with TRBJ2-3; 7 nucleotides line up with TRBD2. The CDR3 is made up of 15 amino acids. V trimming: 3 bases; J trimming: 4 bases; junction bases outside the gene matches: 7. CDR1 MNHNY and CDR2 SVGAGI come from the germline V gene (reference sequence).

This clone was seen just once. The chain carries TRBV7-3 and TRBJ2-7; possibly TRBD1 or TRBD2 for D (5 bases each). CDR1 SGHTA and CDR2 FQGTGA come from the germline V gene. The germline V and J ends were trimmed by 4 bases and 3 bases, with 10 bases remaining between them. CDR3 length: 13 amino acids. This CDR3 reads CASSWGRNYEQYF. CDR3 DNA sequence: TGTGCCAGCAGCTGGGGACGGAACTACGAGCAGTACTTC.

The DNA of the CDR3 is TGTGCCAGCAGCTTAGTGGGTCGACTGACAGTAGTTCATGAGCAGTTCTTC. This sequence encodes CASSLVGRLTVVHEQFF. V usage is TRBV7-2 and J usage is TRBJ2-1; possible D gene TRBD1, 5 bases. The germline V and J ends were trimmed by 1 base and 8 bases, with 21 bases remaining between them. The CDR3 covers 17 residues. The germline CDR1 and CDR2 sequences are SGHTA and FQGNSA.

In the case of this clone: This specimen includes other DNA sequences encoding the same CDR3. This rearrangement joins TRBV7-2 to TRBJ2-7; 12 positions agree with TRBD2. The CDR3 runs 16 residues. J was trimmed by 4 bases and V by 1 base; bases with no gene match: 5. CDR1 and CDR2 (germline): SGHTA, FQGNSA. In DNA, the CDR3 is TGTGCCAGCAGCTTAGGCGGGCTAGCGGGAGGGTACGAGCAGTACTTC. It codes for CASSLGGLAGGYEQYF. The full variable domain, its missing parts supplied by reference TRBV7-2 and TRBJ2-7, is GAGVSQSPSNKVTEKGKDVELRCDPISGHTALYWYRQSLGQGLEFLIYFQGNSAPDKSGLPSDRFSAERTGGSVSTLTIQRTQQEDSAVYLCASSLGGLAGGYEQYFGPGTRLTVT.

This chain connects TRBV19 to TRBJ2-1, with TRBD2 identical over 10 bases. V dropped 2 bases and J dropped 2; count of bases not matched to a gene: 3. Germline V gives CDR1 LNHDA, CDR2 SQIVND (reference sequence). The CDR3 is made up of 16 amino acids. CDR3 DNA sequence: TGTGCCAGTAGTATACTAGCGGGAGCAACCTACAATGAGCAGTTCTTC. It translates to CASSILAGATYNEQFF. Combining the CDR3 with reference TRBV19 and TRBJ2-1 gives the whole variable domain DGGITQSPKYLFRKEGQNVTLSCEQNLNHDAMYWYRQDPGQGLRLIYYSQIVNDFQKGDIAEGYSVSREKKESFPLTVTSAQKNPTAFYLCASSILAGATYNEQFFGPGTRLTVL.

This clone was detected only once. V gene TRBV10-3 combines with J gene TRBJ1-2; 8 bases are shared with TRBD1. CDR1 and CDR2 (germline): ENHRY, SYGVKD. Trimming cost V 2 bases and J 1 base; bases outside gene matches: 3. This CDR3 has 15 amino acids. CDR3 DNA: TGTGCCATCAGTGAGGGGACAGGCGGTAACTATGGCTACACCTTC. Translating it yields CAISEGTGGNYGYTF.

This chain links TRBV6-4 with TRBJ2-1; 10 nucleotides match TRBD1. Germline V CDR1 and CDR2: MRHNA, SNTAGT. CDR3 length: 15 residues. Losses at the gene ends were 5 bases for V and 2 bases for J; bases not matched to a gene: 3. CDR3 sequence (DNA): TGTGCCAGCAGTAGGGACAGGGGAACCTACAATGAGCAGTTCTTC. It yields the protein CASSRDRGTYNEQFF.

The rearrangement joins TRBV19 to TRBJ2-1; 9 bases are shared with TRBD2. Losses at the gene ends were 6 bases for V and 6 bases for J; bases not matched to a gene: 12. Germline V CDR1 and CDR2: LNHDA, SQIVND (reference sequence). This CDR3 is 16 amino acids long. Here the CDR3 DNA reads TGTGCCAGTAGCAATCTAGCGGGAAGGGGGGGCAATGAGCAGTTCTTC. It encodes CASSNLAGRGGNEQFF.

The chain is built from TRBV4-3 and TRBJ2-5; D may match TRBD1 or TRBD2 (5 bases each). The CDR3 has 15 amino acids. Trimming removed 0 bases at V and 6 bases at J, with 14 bases between. Germline values: CDR1 LGHNA, CDR2 YSLEER. The CDR3 coding sequence is TGCGCCAGCAGCCAAGATGTGACAGCGGTGAAGACCCAGTACTTC. Translated: CASSQDVTAVKTQYF.

The chain combines TRBV9 with TRBJ1-4; TRBD1 is a possible D gene (6 bases). Germline V gene sequence: CDR1 SGDLS, CDR2 YYNGEE. The ends were cut back, 4 bases at V and 1 base at J, with 14 bases in the middle. This CDR3 is built from 16 residues. The CDR3 here is CASSRGGAGTNEKLFF. CDR3 sequence (DNA): TGTGCCAGCAGCCGGGGGGGGGCTGGAACTAATGAAAAACTGTTTTTT.

V and J are TRBV28 and TRBJ2-7; the match to TRBD2 covers 7 bases. From germline, CDR1 is MDHEN and CDR2 SYDVKM. The CDR3 contains 16 residues. V was clipped by 4 bases and J by 0 bases; unmatched bases: 9. The DNA of the CDR3 is TGTGCCAGCAGTTCCCACGGGACTAAGAGCTCCTACGAGCAGTACTTC. Encoded protein: CASSSHGTKSSYEQYF.